This entry lists 29 T cell receptor beta chains sequenced from one sample in a study of T cell repertoires in cytomegalovirus infection. TCRdb re-derived calls from the reads in MiXCR, one entry per CDR3 protein. The sample carries 130,000 or so distinct CDR3 sequences, 6.5% recorded once. Sequenced input: PBMCs. These receptors all stem from a human donor in good health (CMV status not recorded). Some clones in this sample may be carry-over from other donors' samples.

This chain connects TRBV3-1 to TRBJ1-2; weak D call: TRBD1 (5 bases). CDR3 length equals 16 residues. Trimming removed 3 bases from V and 4 bases from J, with 18 bases in between. Germline CDR1 and CDR2: LGHDT and YNNKEL (reference sequence). The CDR3 coding sequence is TGTGCCAGCAGCCAGGGGGGAAGGGGACCCCTCTATGGCTACACCTTC. Encoded protein: CASSQGGRGPLYGYTF.

The genes are TRBV14 and TRBJ2-7; D is unresolved. Between the trimmed V and J ends, which lost 3 bases and 0 bases, there was a span of 18 bases. The CDR3 is 17 amino acids. The germline gives CDR1 SGHDN, CDR2 FVKESK. CDR3 DNA: TGTGCCAGCAGCCATGTCGGGTCTGGAGTCAGCTCCTACGAGCAGTACTTC. As protein: CASSHVGSGVSSYEQYF.

The chain recombines TRBV7-2 with TRBJ1-3; D is uncertain. V lost 4 bases, J lost 5 bases, and 15 bases lay in between. This CDR3 contains 15 residues. Germline CDR1 SGHTA, CDR2 FQGNSA. In DNA form, the CDR3 reads TGTGCCAGCAGCTCCCCCCGGGGAGGTCGAAACACCATATATTTT. This codes for CASSSPRGGRNTIYF.

The chain carries TRBV9 and TRBJ2-7, with D possibly being TRBD1 (6 bases). The CDR3 totals 15 residues. Germline assignment: CDR1 SGDLS and CDR2 YYNGEE. Trimming stripped 3 bases from V and 1 base from J, with 14 bases between. The CDR3 spells CASSAQGLGSYEQYF. CDR3 sequence (DNA): TGTGCCAGCAGCGCACAGGGATTGGGTTCCTACGAGCAGTACTTC.

J is TRBJ1-3 and V is TRBV3-1, with TRBD1 matching over 7 bases. V was pared by 4 bases and J by 0 bases, with 6 bases of the junction left unmatched. Germline V gene data show CDR1 as LGHDT and CDR2 as YNNKEL (reference sequence). The CDR3 totals 16 residues. The DNA for the CDR3 is TGTGCCAGCAGCCCTAGACAGGGAAGCTCTGGAAACACCATATATTTT. Its protein product is CASSPRQGSSGNTIYF.

This clonotype has a count of ten or more. The J gene is TRBJ1-2, the V gene TRBV6-2 or TRBV6-3, with 9 bases matching TRBD1. Trimming took 4 bases from V and 10 from J; bases not matched to a gene: 10. CDR1 is MNHEY and CDR2 is SVGEGT in the germline V gene. CDR3 length equals 14 residues. The chain's CDR3 is CASSSAGTGSLYTF. The CDR3 bases are TGTGCCAGCAGTTCCGCCGGGACAGGGAGCCTCTACACCTTC.

This clonotype has a count of ten or more. The genes are TRBV12-5 and TRBJ2-4; D is uncertain. This CDR3 is 17 amino acids long. With 1 base removed from V and 0 bases from J, the gap between germline ends came to 13 bases. Germline CDR1 and CDR2: LGHNT and FRNRAP. The CDR3 sequence is CASGLALPPVAKNIQYF. CDR3 coding DNA: TGTGCTAGTGGTTTGGCCCTCCCCCCGGTAGCCAAAAACATTCAGTACTTC.

This rearrangement joins TRBV7-2 to TRBJ1-5; maybe TRBD1 (6 bases). CDR3 size: 15 residues. Germline V gives CDR1 SGHTA, CDR2 FQGNSA. The V and J ends lost 5 bases and 0 bases respectively, with 11 bases between them. Written as DNA, the CDR3 is TGTACCAGCAGCCCGACAGGCCTTAGCAATCAGCCCCAGCATTTT. Its protein is CTSSPTGLSNQPQHF.

This clonotype was counted ten times or more. V gene TRBV19 combines with J gene TRBJ1-2, with D possibly matching TRBD1 (5 bases). This CDR3 comprises 14 residues. Trimming removed 5 bases at V and 4 bases at J, with 14 bases between. CDR1 is LNHDA, CDR2 SQIVND, per germline (reference sequence). This CDR3 is CASSASGTLYGYTF. Written as DNA, the CDR3 is TGTGCCAGTAGTGCATCCGGGACCCTCTATGGCTACACCTTC.

At least ten counts were recorded for this clonotype. The rearrangement uses TRBV7-2 and TRBJ1-2; 12 nucleotides agree with TRBD1. The CDR3 is 15 amino acids. Germline V gene lookup returns CDR1 SGHTA and CDR2 FQGNSA. The junction had 7 bases not matched to a gene; V was cut back by 5 bases and J by 6 bases. This CDR3 reads CASSTAGTGGHGYTF. The CDR3 DNA is TGTGCCAGCAGCACCGCCGGGACAGGGGGCCATGGCTACACCTTC.

Ten or more counts support this clonotype. The chain combines TRBV7-9 with TRBJ2-1; D is perhaps TRBD1 (5 bases). Germline V gene lookup returns CDR1 SEHNR and CDR2 FQNEAQ (reference sequence). The CDR3 length is 11 residues. Trimming took off 4 bases at V and 15 bases at J, with 13 bases between the two ends. The CDR3 DNA is TGTGCCAGCAGCTCAAGCAGGGAACGGTTCTTC. Encoded protein: CASSSSRERFF.

This clonotype was seen a few times. The rearrangement uses TRBV10-3 and TRBJ2-3, with no clear D. This CDR3 is 13 amino acids long. The germline V gene encodes CDR1 ENHRY and CDR2 SYGVKD. This CDR3 is CVTRDPSADTQYF. CDR3 in DNA: TGTGTCACCCGAGACCCAAGCGCAGATACGCAGTATTTT.

The DNA for the CDR3 is TGTGCCAGCAAGAGGACTAGCGGGGACTACAATGAGCAGTTCTTC. It encodes CASKRTSGDYNEQFF. This chain links TRBV6-4 with TRBJ2-1; 12 bases map to TRBD2. V shed 7 bases and J 3 bases; nucleotides not matched to a gene: 4. CDR1 is MRHNA, CDR2 SNTAGT, per germline. There are 15 residues in the CDR3.

The J gene is TRBJ2-2, the V gene TRBV6-1, with 8 bases matching TRBD1. V shed 6 bases and J 6 bases; nucleotides not matched to a gene: 6. This CDR3 comprises 14 residues. In germline, CDR1 is MNHNS, CDR2 SASEGT. The CDR3 DNA reads as TGTGCCAGCAGCCCACAGGGGGTCGCCGGGGAGCTGTTTTTT. It codes for CASSPQGVAGELFF.

V is TRBV20-1 and J is TRBJ2-5; no reliable D call. This CDR3 contains 11 residues. The germline V and J ends were trimmed by 5 bases and 2 bases, with 6 bases remaining between them. The V gene's germline CDR1 is DFQATT and CDR2 SNEGSKA (reference sequence). The CDR3 is CSALTQETQYF. The CDR3 nucleotides read TGCAGTGCTCTGACACAAGAGACCCAGTACTTC.

This clonotype has only a few counts. The genes are TRBV6-6 and TRBJ2-1; D unresolved. The CDR3 covers 12 residues. CDR1 is MNHNY and CDR2 is SVGAGI in the germline V gene (reference sequence). Trimming cost V 5 bases and J 10 bases, with 12 bases left between them. The CDR3 loop is CASSLQTTEQFF. The CDR3, as DNA: TGTGCCAGCAGTCTTCAGACAACGGAGCAGTTCTTC.

This clonotype was observed at least ten times. The V call is TRBV7-9, the J call TRBJ1-2, with a possible D match to TRBD1 (5 bases). Trimming took off 5 bases at V and 2 bases at J, with 12 bases between the two ends. This CDR3 has 14 residues. CDR1 SEHNR and CDR2 FQNEAQ come from the germline V gene (reference sequence). Here the CDR3 reads CASSPSGRNYGYTF. The DNA for the CDR3 is TGTGCCAGCAGCCCGTCGGGACGGAACTATGGCTACACCTTC.

This clonotype was detected many times. The chain carries TRBV14 and TRBJ2-1; no firm D call. Germline CDR1 SGHDN, CDR2 FVKESK. The CDR3 contains 15 residues. V lost 0 bases to trimming and J lost 1 base, with 7 bases between them. The CDR3 bases are TGTGCCAGCAGCCAAGACCGTGGGTCCTACAATGAGCAGTTCTTC. Its translation is CASSQDRGSYNEQFF.

The chain links TRBV27 to TRBJ2-5; D gene unclear. The germline gives CDR1 MNHEY, CDR2 SMNVEV (reference sequence). The CDR3 totals 13 residues. V lost 5 bases and J 0 bases, leaving 7 bases between the germline ends. Here the CDR3 DNA reads TGTGCCAGCAGTCTCCTGTACCAAGAGACCCAGTACTTC. Protein product: CASSLLYQETQYF.

As DNA, the CDR3 is TGCGCCAGCAGCTTGGATCGGGGCGACACAGATACGCAGTATTTT. Protein: CASSLDRGDTDTQYF. The chain links TRBV5-1 to TRBJ2-3, with D perhaps assigned TRBD1 or TRBD2 (5 bases each). With 0 bases removed from V and 2 bases from J, the gap between germline ends came to 10 bases. This CDR3 has 15 amino acids. The germline CDR1 and CDR2 sequences are SGHRS and YFSETQ.

On this clonotype: A much larger clone lies a single base off, so this may be a read error. J is TRBJ2-5 and V is TRBV15, with D possibly matching TRBD2 (5 bases). CDR1 and CDR2 from the germline V gene are LNHNV and YYDKDF (reference sequence). CDR3 length: 13 amino acids. This CDR3 is CATSSAGQESQYF. The CDR3 DNA sequence: TGTGCCACCAGCAGCGCGGGTCAAGAGTCCCAGTACTTC.

This clonotype was counted many times. The chain couples TRBV11-2 to TRBJ2-5, with D hard to call. Germline-derived CDR1 and CDR2 are SGHAT and FQNNGV. With 1 base removed from V and 6 bases from J, the gap between germline ends came to 6 bases. The CDR3 runs to 12 residues. CDR3 in amino acids: CASSLVRQTQYF. Written as DNA, the CDR3 is TGTGCCAGCAGCTTAGTCAGACAGACCCAGTACTTC.

This clonotype was detected ten times or more. The CDR3 coding sequence is TGTGCCAGCAGTTTCGGGGAGGCCAATTCACCCCTCCACTTT. Protein sequence: CASSFGEANSPLHF. The chain joins TRBV28 to TRBJ1-6; D call uncertain. V lost 3 bases and J lost 7, with 10 bases in between. This CDR3 has 14 residues. Germline values: CDR1 MDHEN, CDR2 SYDVKM.

This clonotype has at least ten counts. CDR3 in DNA: TGTGCCAGCGGCAGTTCCGCGACAACTAATGAAAAACTGTTTTTT. The encoded protein is CASGSSATTNEKLFF. The chain links TRBV9 to TRBJ1-4, with D unclear. Trimming shortened V by 7 bases and J by 0 bases, and 13 bases separated the two germline ends. The CDR3 sequence is 15 residues long. CDR1 SGDLS and CDR2 YYNGEE come from the germline V gene.

This clonotype was seen repeatedly, ten times or more. The chain's CDR3 is CASRWFRNRYEQYF. Here the CDR3 DNA reads TGTGCCAGCAGGTGGTTTAGGAATCGGTACGAGCAGTACTTC. V usage is TRBV2 and J usage is TRBJ2-7; the D is unclear. Germline CDR1 SNHLY, CDR2 FYNNEI. This CDR3 has 14 amino acids. V was pared by 6 bases and J by 4 bases, with 16 bases between. Full variable domain (remainder filled in from reference TRBV2 and TRBJ2-7): EPEVTQTPSHQVTQMGQEVILRCVPISNHLYFYWYRQILGQKVEFLVSFYNNEISEKSEIFDDQFSVERPDGSNFTLKIRSTKLEDSAMYFCASRWFRNRYEQYFGPGTRLTVT.

The V gene is TRBV4-2, the J gene TRBJ2-5; D is unclear. The CDR3 consists of 13 residues. The germline V gene encodes CDR1 LGHNA and CDR2 YNFKEQ. The V and J ends lost 0 bases and 5 bases respectively, with 7 bases between them. This chain's CDR3 is CASSQDGSETQYF. CDR3 DNA: TGTGCCAGCAGCCAAGATGGAAGCGAGACCCAGTACTTC.

This clonotype was recorded a few times. The chain carries TRBV20-1 and TRBJ1-3; D is possibly TRBD1 (5 bases). Germline V gives CDR1 DFQATT, CDR2 SNEGSKA (reference sequence). The CDR3 totals 18 residues. V shed 0 bases and J shed 0 bases, with 18 bases lying between them. CDR3 DNA: TGCAGTGCTAGAGAAATCGGAAGACAGAAAAGCTCTGGAAACACCATATATTTT. It yields the protein CSAREIGRQKSSGNTIYF.

This clonotype came up many times. For the CDR3, the DNA is TGTGCCAGCAGTTTAGGACAGGGGAAGACCCAGTACTTC. Residues: CASSLGQGKTQYF. V and J are TRBV12-3 or TRBV12-4 and TRBJ2-5, with TRBD1 matching 8 bases. Losses at the gene ends were 1 base for V and 6 bases for J; bases not matched to a gene: 1. The CDR3 contains 13 residues.

This clonotype was counted at least ten times. The J gene is TRBJ1-3, the V gene TRBV5-1; the match to TRBD1 covers 9 bases. Germline V CDR1 and CDR2: SGHRS, YFSETQ. With V trimmed by 5 bases and J by 0 bases, 3 bases remained unmatched. The CDR3 totals 15 residues. CDR3 sequence (DNA): TGCGCCAGCAGGGAGACAGGGGGCTCTGGAAACACCATATATTTT. Translation gives CASRETGGSGNTIYF.